These 29 T cell receptor beta chains originate from one sample sequenced in a study of blood T cell repertoires in COVID-19. Profiling relied on immunoSEQ multiplex PCR, and the TCRdb table lists in-frame clones only, not all of them. The sample contains approximately 390,000 clones, around nine tenths of which appear only once. Sequenced input: PBMCs or T cells enriched from blood (not recorded which). Source of these receptors: a woman aged 45-65 years who had recovered from COVID-19.

V is TRBV5-1 and J is TRBJ2-2, with 8 bases identical to TRBD2. The V gene end was trimmed by 7 bases and the J gene end by 3 bases; junction bases not matched to a gene: 11. CDR3 length equals 16 residues. Germline V gene sequence: CDR1 SGHRS, CDR2 YFSETQ. In nucleotides, the CDR3 is TGCGCCAGCTCCTGGCGGGGGGTTCGGGACACCGGGGAGCTGTTTTTT. Encoded protein: CASSWRGVRDTGELFF.

The chain is built from TRBV18 and TRBJ2-1, with 11 nucleotides matching TRBD2. J was trimmed by 7 bases and V by 1 base; bases with no gene match: 3. The CDR3 sequence is 15 residues long. CDR1 and CDR2 (germline): KGHSH, LQKENI. CDR3 sequence: CASSPLTSGGNEQFF. The CDR3 region has the DNA TGTGCCAGCTCACCACTAACTAGCGGGGGTAATGAGCAGTTCTTC.

In this sample, this clone turned up once. The chain uses TRBV9 and TRBJ2-3; D is perhaps TRBD2 (7 bases). Germline values: CDR1 SGDLS, CDR2 YYNGEE. CDR3 size: 17 residues. The germline V and J ends were trimmed by 0 bases and 1 base, with 15 bases remaining between them. The CDR3 region has the DNA TGTGCCAGCAGCGTAGTGACGGGGGGCGCCCGCACAGATACGCAGTATTTT. It yields the protein CASSVVTGGARTDTQYF.

This chain uses TRBV2 with TRBJ1-5, with a weak D call TRBD1 (6 bases). Germline assignment: CDR1 SNHLY and CDR2 FYNNEI. CDR3 length: 16 residues. The germline V and J ends were trimmed by 2 bases and 0 bases, with 11 bases remaining between them. This CDR3 is CASSEQGRGSNQPQHF. CDR3 sequence (DNA): TGTGCCAGCAGTGAACAGGGGCGCGGTAGCAATCAGCCCCAGCATTTT.

The J gene is TRBJ2-2, the V gene TRBV5-6; a weak D match, TRBD2 (6 bases). CDR3 length: 16 residues. Germline V CDR1 and CDR2: SGHDT, YYEEEE. V lost 1 base, J lost 1 base, and 11 bases lay in between. CDR3 DNA: TGTGCCAGCAGCTTGTTCTACGGGGGGAACACCGGGGAGCTGTTTTTT. Translating it yields CASSLFYGGNTGELFF.

J is TRBJ2-4 and V is TRBV18; 8 bases line up with TRBD2. The CDR3 consists of 11 residues. Germline CDR1 reads KGHSH; CDR2 reads LQKENI. The V and J ends lost 7 bases and 10 bases, in that order; junction bases with no gene match: 3. The CDR3 DNA reads as TGTGCCAGCTACGGGGGGGCTATTCAGTACTTC. Residues: CASYGGAIQYF.

The J gene is TRBJ1-4, the V gene TRBV12-3 or TRBV12-4, with TRBD1 as a possible D gene (5 bases). V was shortened by 7 bases and J by 12 bases, with 15 bases between the two germline ends. The CDR3 sequence is 12 residues long. CDR3 in DNA: TGTGCCAGCACCCCGAGGTGGGGGGAACTGTTTTTT. It yields the protein CASTPRWGELFF.

V gene TRBV11-2 combines with J gene TRBJ2-1; 8 bases agree with TRBD2. Germline V lookup: CDR1 SGHAT, CDR2 FQNNGV. The V and J ends lost 5 bases and 8 bases, in that order; junction bases with no gene match: 14. CDR3 size: 16 residues. CDR3 amino acids: CASSPIVGRGVHEQFF. In nucleotides, the CDR3 is TGTGCCAGCAGCCCCATCGTGGGGCGGGGGGTTCATGAGCAGTTCTTC.

The V call is TRBV30, the J call TRBJ1-4; the D is unclear. The length of the CDR3 is 11 residues. The V end was cut by 0 bases, the J end by 7 bases, with 3 bases between. The germline gives CDR1 GTSNPN, CDR2 SVGIG (reference sequence). The DNA of the CDR3 is TGTGCCTGGAGTGTCGGTGAAAAACTGTTTTTT. This translates into CAWSVGEKLFF.

This clone was counted between two and nine times. The chain couples TRBV28 to TRBJ2-3; D ambiguous. CDR1 and CDR2 (germline): MDHEN, SYDVKM. The length of the CDR3 is 13 residues. Trimming stripped 5 bases from V and 5 bases from J, with 11 bases between. This CDR3 is CASSQAQRDTQYF. Written as DNA, the CDR3 is TGTGCCAGCAGTCAGGCACAAAGAGATACGCAGTATTTT.

This chain joins TRBV18 and TRBJ2-5; the match to TRBD1 covers 8 bases. V shed 3 bases and J 5 bases; nucleotides not matched to a gene: 5. Germline V lookup: CDR1 KGHSH, CDR2 LQKENI. This CDR3 has 14 amino acids. CDR3 in amino acids: CASSPPGGRETQYF. CDR3 DNA: TGTGCCAGCTCACCCCCAGGGGGCCGGGAGACCCAGTACTTC.

The chain carries TRBV7-8 and TRBJ2-7; 7 bases fit TRBD2. The CDR3 totals 14 residues. The germline V gene encodes CDR1 SGHVS and CDR2 FQNEAQ. Trimming took 5 bases from V and 3 from J; bases not matched to a gene: 7. The CDR3 spells CASSLGTTNYEQYF. In DNA form, the CDR3 reads TGTGCCAGCAGCCTAGGGACTACCAACTACGAGCAGTACTTC.

The rearrangement uses TRBV9 and TRBJ1-3, with TRBD1 as a possible D gene (5 bases). Germline V CDR1 and CDR2: SGDLS, YYNGEE. CDR3 length: 12 residues. Trimming left V 3 bases short and J 13 bases short, with 14 bases between. CDR3 DNA: TGTGCCAGCAGCGCCCCAACAGGCCCAATATATTTT. It translates to CASSAPTGPIYF.

This clone was picked up one time. The J gene is TRBJ2-7, the V gene TRBV28; perhaps TRBD2 as D (6 bases). CDR3 length: 16 amino acids. Germline lookup yields CDR1 MDHEN and CDR2 SYDVKM. The V end lost 2 bases, the J end lost 6 bases, and 20 bases lay between the germline ends. CDR3 in amino acids: CASSLNGGEVGCEQYF. The CDR3 nucleotides read TGTGCCAGCAGTTTAAATGGCGGGGAGGTGGGTTGCGAGCAGTACTTC.

V usage is TRBV29-1 and J usage is TRBJ1-1; 12 bases align to TRBD1. V dropped 7 bases and J dropped 6; count of bases not matched to a gene: 9. Germline V gene data show CDR1 as SQVTM and CDR2 as ANQGSEA. The CDR3 extends over 14 amino acids. The CDR3 spells CSAQGGQGAAEAFF. The DNA for the CDR3 is TGCAGCGCCCAGGGGGGACAGGGGGCCGCTGAAGCTTTCTTT.

The V and J genes are TRBV7-9 and TRBJ1-1; 9 bases align to TRBD1. The CDR3 is made up of 13 amino acids. Germline CDR1 and CDR2: SEHNR and FQNEAQ (reference sequence). V lost 5 bases, J lost 3 bases, and 1 base stayed unmatched. CDR3 DNA sequence: TGTGCCAGCAGCGACAGGGGGGACACTGAAGCTTTCTTT. Its translation: CASSDRGDTEAFF.

The rearrangement joins TRBV3-1 (or the pseudogene TRBV3-2) to TRBJ2-1; 10 nucleotides align to TRBD2. Looked up from germline, CDR1 is LGHDT and CDR2 is YNNKEL (reference sequence). The J segment lost 7 bases and the V segment lost 4 bases, leaving 10 bases of the junction unmatched. This CDR3 contains 16 residues. This chain's CDR3 is CASSRSGGAGSNEQFF. The CDR3 DNA reads TGTGCCAGCAGCCGGAGCGGGGGGGCCGGTTCGAATGAGCAGTTCTTC.

CDR3 sequence reads: CASSLGTGDNPGELFF. The CDR3 DNA follows: TGTGCCAGCAGCCTAGGGACAGGGGATAATCCCGGGGAGCTGTTTTTT. J is TRBJ2-2 and V is TRBV7-6, with TRBD1 identical over 10 bases. Trimming at V came to 5 bases and at J to 6 bases, leaving 9 bases not matched to a gene. CDR3 size: 16 residues. Per the germline V gene, CDR1 is SGHVS and CDR2 is FNYEAQ.

The table lists this clone with a count of one. Additional DNA sequences in this sample encode the identical CDR3. The CDR3 coding sequence is TGTGCCAGCAGTTACTCGCCGGGTTCGGGAAACACCATATATTTT. Translated, it gives CASSYSPGSGNTIYF. This chain links TRBV6-5 with TRBJ1-3, with D unclear. The germline CDR1 and CDR2 sequences are MNHEY and SVGAGI. With 0 bases removed from V and 4 bases from J, the gap between germline ends came to 10 bases. The CDR3 has 15 residues.

This clone was counted between two and nine times. The rearrangement joins TRBV7-9 to TRBJ1-1; 9 bases match TRBD1. Germline V gene sequence: CDR1 SEHNR, CDR2 FQNEAQ (reference sequence). The CDR3 totals 14 residues. The trim removed 2 bases at V and 5 bases at J, leaving 3 bases unmatched. As DNA, the CDR3 is TGTGCCAGCAGCTTAACGGGACAGGGTACTGAAGCTTTCTTT. This translates into CASSLTGQGTEAFF. Supplemented by reference TRBV7-9 and TRBJ1-1, the full variable domain reads DTGVSQNPRHKITKRGQNVTFRCDPISEHNRLYWYRQTLGQGPEFLTYFQNEAQLEKSRLLSDRFSAERPKGSFSTLEIQRTEQGDSAMYLCASSLTGQGTEAFFGQGTRLTVV.

This chain joins TRBV27 and TRBJ2-5; tentative D call: TRBD2 (5 bases). The V end was cut by 5 bases, the J end by 4 bases, with 11 bases between. Germline CDR1 and CDR2: MNHEY and SMNVEV (reference sequence). There are 13 residues in the CDR3. The CDR3 loop is CASSTQLGETQYF. CDR3 DNA sequence: TGTGCCAGCAGTACTCAACTAGGAGAGACCCAGTACTTC.

Details on this clone: Its ends do not fully match the called genes, so a read error is possible. The V call is TRBV3-1 (or the pseudogene TRBV3-2), the J call TRBJ1-1; no clear D. This CDR3 region has 11 residues. Per the germline V gene, CDR1 is LGHDT and CDR2 is YNNKEL (reference sequence). The CDR3 sequence: CASSQGRVFRF. The CDR3 region has the DNA TGTGCCAGCAGCCAAGGACGGGTCTTTCGCTTT.

The V call is TRBV4-2, the J call TRBJ1-1, with a possible D match to TRBD1 (6 bases). Germline V gene data show CDR1 as LGHNA and CDR2 as YNFKEQ. This CDR3 comprises 15 residues. V lost 2 bases and J 5 bases, leaving 15 bases between the germline ends. The CDR3 sequence is CASSQLGANATEAFF. The CDR3 nucleotides read TGTGCCAGCAGCCAATTGGGGGCGAATGCTACTGAAGCTTTCTTT.

The chain carries TRBV6-5 and TRBJ1-5; 9 bases are shared with TRBD1. V lost 8 bases to trimming and J lost 7 bases; unmatched junction nucleotides: 6. The CDR3 loop spans 13 amino acids. In germline, CDR1 is MNHEY, CDR2 SVGAGI. As DNA, the CDR3 is TGTGCCAGCCACAGGGACAGGGACCAGCCCCAGCATTTT. This gives the protein CASHRDRDQPQHF.

This chain joins TRBV5-4 and TRBJ2-1, with 7 bases lining up with TRBD1. The CDR3 spans 16 residues. Trimming at V came to 0 bases and at J to 0 bases, leaving 3 bases not matched to a gene. CDR1 is SGHNT, CDR2 YYREEE, per germline (reference sequence). CDR3 in DNA: TGTGCCAGCAGCTTGGAGGGGGCCAGCTCCTACAATGAGCAGTTCTTC. It encodes CASSLEGASSYNEQFF.

The rearrangement joins TRBV30 to TRBJ1-5, with D unresolved. The CDR3 covers 18 residues. Per germline, CDR1 GTSNPN and CDR2 SVGIG (reference sequence). The V end was cut by 2 bases, the J end by 0 bases, with 20 bases between. The CDR3 loop reads CAWSTRRSQVYSNQPQHF. The DNA of the CDR3 is TGTGCCTGGAGTACTAGGAGGAGCCAAGTATATAGCAATCAGCCCCAGCATTTT.

The chain couples TRBV12-3 or TRBV12-4 to TRBJ1-1; 8 bases map to TRBD1. With 5 bases clipped from V and 11 bases from J, the junction kept 7 bases outside the gene matches. The CDR3 is made up of 12 amino acids. The DNA of the CDR3 is TGTGCCAGCAGTGACAGGGGAGAAAGGGCTTTCTTT. Translating gives CASSDRGERAFF.

This CDR3 is CASSLSGRGGFNEQFF. CDR3 nucleotide sequence: TGTGCCAGCAGTTTAAGCGGGCGGGGGGGCTTCAATGAGCAGTTCTTC. J is TRBJ2-1 and V is TRBV28, with 9 bases matching TRBD2. Germline trimming cut 2 bases from V and 6 bases from J; bases unmatched to any gene: 8. The germline gives CDR1 MDHEN, CDR2 SYDVKM. This CDR3 has 16 amino acids.

V usage is TRBV11-2 and J usage is TRBJ1-1, with unresolved D. V gave up 6 bases and J gave up 7 bases, with 15 bases separating them. The germline CDR1 and CDR2 sequences are SGHAT and FQNNGV. The CDR3 sequence is 13 residues long. The CDR3 loop reads CASRQNTGSEAFF. Written as DNA, the CDR3 is TGTGCCAGCAGACAAAACACCGGGAGTGAAGCTTTCTTT.